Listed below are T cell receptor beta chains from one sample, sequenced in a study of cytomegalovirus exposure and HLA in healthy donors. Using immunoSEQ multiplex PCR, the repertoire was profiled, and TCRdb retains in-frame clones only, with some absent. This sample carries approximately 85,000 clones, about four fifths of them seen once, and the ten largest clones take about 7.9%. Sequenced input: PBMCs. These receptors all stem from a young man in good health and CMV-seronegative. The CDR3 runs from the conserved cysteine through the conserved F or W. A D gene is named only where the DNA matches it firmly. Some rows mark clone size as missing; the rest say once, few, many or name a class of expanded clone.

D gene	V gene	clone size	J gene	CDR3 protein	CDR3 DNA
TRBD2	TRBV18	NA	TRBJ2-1	CASSPRLAGEYNEQFF	TGTGCCAGCTCACCTCGACTAGCGGGAGAATATAATGAGCAGTTCTTC
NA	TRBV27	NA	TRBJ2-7	CASSLSRTAYEQYF	TGTGCCAGCAGTTTATCGAGGACAGCCTACGAGCAGTACTTC
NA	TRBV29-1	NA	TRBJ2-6	CSVGGVSGANVLTF	TGCAGCGTTGGGGGCGTCTCTGGGGCCAACGTCCTGACTTTC
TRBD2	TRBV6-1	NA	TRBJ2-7	CASTLGLAGSYEQYF	TGTGCCAGCACCTTGGGGCTAGCGGGATCCTACGAGCAGTACTTC
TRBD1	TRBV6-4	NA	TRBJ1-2	CASRAGGASKGYTF	TGTGCCAGCAGGGCAGGGGGCGCGAGTAAAGGCTACACCTTC
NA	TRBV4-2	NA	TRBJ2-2	CASSQEIQTYTGELFF	TGTGCCAGCAGCCAAGAGATACAGACCTACACCGGGGAGCTGTTTTTT
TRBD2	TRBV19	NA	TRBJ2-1	CASTPGTSGSDEQFF	TGTGCCAGTACCCCCGGGACTAGCGGGAGTGATGAGCAGTTCTTC
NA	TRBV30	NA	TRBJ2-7	CAWAGQGSGSYYEQYF	TGTGCCTGGGCGGGGCAGGGTTCAGGCTCCTACTACGAGCAGTACTTC
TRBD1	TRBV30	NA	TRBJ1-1	CAWLDRDTEAFF	TGTGCCTGGCTTGACAGGGACACTGAAGCTTTCTTT
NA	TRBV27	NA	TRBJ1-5	CASSFTGSHQPQHF	TGTGCCAGCAGTTTTACAGGGTCTCATCAGCCCCAGCATTTT
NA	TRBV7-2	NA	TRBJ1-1	CASSSLPTALNTEAFF	TGTGCCAGCAGCTCCCTCCCGACAGCCTTGAACACTGAAGCTTTCTTT
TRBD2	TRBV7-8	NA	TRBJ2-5	CASSLVPLAGALVETQYF	TGTGCCAGCAGCTTAGTACCCCTAGCGGGGGCTCTTGTGGAGACCCAGTACTTC
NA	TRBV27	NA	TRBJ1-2	CASSPSSIRGYTF	TGTGCCAGCAGTCCCAGTTCCATCCGTGGCTACACCTTC
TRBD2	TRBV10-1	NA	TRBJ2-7	CASSVGRAYEQYF	TGCGCCAGCAGTGTAGGGAGGGCCTACGAGCAGTACTTC
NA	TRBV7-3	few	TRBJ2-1	CASSLAGSSSYNEQFF	TGTGCCAGCAGCTTAGCGGGTTCCAGCTCCTACAATGAGCAGTTCTTC
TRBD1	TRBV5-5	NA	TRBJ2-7	CASSLQDRGDLWEQYF	TGTGCCAGCAGCTTGCAGGACAGGGGCGACCTTTGGGAGCAGTACTTC
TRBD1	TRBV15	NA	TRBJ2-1	CATSRDWGTGPDEQFF	TGTGCCACCAGCAGAGATTGGGGGACAGGGCCCGATGAGCAGTTCTTC
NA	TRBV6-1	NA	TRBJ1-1	CASSGRPFISNRAFF	TGTGCCAGCAGCGGAAGGCCCTTTATAAGTAACAGGGCTTTCTTT
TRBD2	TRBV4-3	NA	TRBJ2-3	CASSQGLAGGYTDTQYF	TGCGCCAGCAGCCAAGGCCTGGCGGGGGGATACACAGATACGCAGTATTTT
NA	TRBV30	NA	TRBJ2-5	CAWSTRGSRETQYF	TGTGCCTGGAGTACAAGGGGGTCTAGAGAGACCCAGTACTTC
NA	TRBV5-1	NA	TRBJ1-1	CASSLDRFNTEAFF	TGCGCCAGCAGCTTGGACAGGTTTAACACTGAAGCTTTCTTT
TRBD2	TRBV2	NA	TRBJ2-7	CASSVGLAGAYEQYF	TGTGCCAGCAGTGTGGGACTAGCGGGGGCCTACGAGCAGTACTTC
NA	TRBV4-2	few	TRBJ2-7	CASSPDSAGASYEQYF	TGTGCCAGCAGCCCAGACTCCGCGGGGGCCTCCTACGAGCAGTACTTC
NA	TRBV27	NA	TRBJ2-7	CASSLRAPYEQYF	TGTGCCAGCAGTCTGCGGGCCCCCTACGAGCAGTACTTC
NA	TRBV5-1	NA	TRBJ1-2	CASSLNRVNYGYTF	TGCGCCAGCAGCTTGAACAGGGTTAACTATGGCTACACCTTC
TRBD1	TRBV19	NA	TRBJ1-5	CASSISRGQGVVNQPQHF	TGTGCCAGTAGTATTAGTAGGGGACAGGGGGTGGTCAATCAGCCCCAGCATTTT
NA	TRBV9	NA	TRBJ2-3	CASSPFDGGADTQYF	TGTGCCAGCAGCCCATTCGACGGGGGAGCAGATACGCAGTATTTT
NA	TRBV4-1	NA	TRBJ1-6	CASSPRGGNSPLHF	TGCGCCAGCAGCCCTAGGGGAGGCAATTCACCCCTCCACTTT